The 21 T cell receptor beta chains reported below all come from one sample, sequenced in a study of radiation and T cells in renal cell carcinoma. The repertoire was sequenced with immunoSEQ multiplex PCR; TCRdb's copy has only in-frame clones and lacks some. The repertoire holds over 60,000 clones, 80% to 90% seen once, with 20% to 25% in the top ten. The sample's time point: blood 2 weeks post-SBRT. The treatment was: 15 Gy SBRT to primary tumor, nephrectomy 4 weeks later. The sequencing here drew on blood, taken from a patient whose treatment included radiotherapy and nephrectomy. Source of these receptors: a woman in her forties or fifties with renal cell carcinoma.

The chain employs TRBV6-1 and TRBJ2-7; D not certain. The V and J ends lost 6 bases and 4 bases respectively, with 7 bases between them. The V gene's germline CDR1 is MNHNS and CDR2 SASEGT. The CDR3 totals 11 residues. CDR3 sequence (DNA): TGTGCCAGCAGCGGCCTATACGAGCAGTACTTC. Its translation is CASSGLYEQYF.

The rearrangement joins TRBV2 to TRBJ1-4; 10 nucleotides align to TRBD1. The trim removed 7 bases at V and 6 bases at J, leaving 5 bases unmatched. From germline, CDR1 is SNHLY and CDR2 FYNNEI. The CDR3 sequence is 14 residues long. The CDR3 sequence is CASTLDRGDEKLFF. The DNA of the CDR3 is TGTGCCAGCACCTTGGACAGGGGGGATGAAAAACTGTTTTTT.

This chain uses TRBV7-2 with TRBJ2-7; D remains unclear. The V and J ends lost 3 bases and 3 bases respectively, with 3 bases between them. This CDR3 is 11 amino acids long. Germline lookup yields CDR1 SGHTA and CDR2 FQGNSA. The CDR3 sequence: CASSLDYEQYF. In nucleotides, the CDR3 is TGTGCCAGCAGCTTGGACTACGAGCAGTACTTC.

A single count supports this clone. This chain uses TRBV27 with TRBJ1-5; 8 bases fit TRBD1. Looked up from germline, CDR1 is MNHEY and CDR2 is SMNVEV (reference sequence). The CDR3 is 17 amino acids. V lost 6 bases and J lost 0; bases outside the gene matches: 10. Here the CDR3 reads CASSNRKDRVSNQPQHF. The CDR3, as DNA: TGTGCCAGCAGCAATCGAAAGGACAGGGTTAGCAATCAGCCCCAGCATTTT.

The chain carries TRBV10-3 and TRBJ2-4; TRBD1 matches at 11 bases. V gave up 7 bases and J gave up 6 bases; unmatched junction bases: 5. The CDR3 sequence is 14 residues long. In germline, CDR1 is ENHRY, CDR2 SYGVKD. Here the CDR3 DNA reads TGTGCCATCAATGGACAGGGGGCTCGAAACATTCAGTACTTC. This codes for CAINGQGARNIQYF.

V is TRBV15 and J is TRBJ1-4; the D gene is possibly TRBD1 (6 bases). Germline V gives CDR1 LNHNV, CDR2 YYDKDF (reference sequence). V was cut by 0 bases and J by 8 bases, with 13 bases left in between. The CDR3 is 15 residues long. The CDR3 nucleotides read TGTGCCACCAGCAGAGAAGTTCCGCAGGGGGAAAAACTGTTTTTT. As protein: CATSREVPQGEKLFF.

The chain combines TRBV6-5 with TRBJ2-7, with D unresolved. There are 10 residues in the CDR3. V lost 8 bases and J lost 6, with 8 bases in between. The germline V gene encodes CDR1 MNHEY and CDR2 SVGAGI. The CDR3 reads CASGYREQYF. CDR3 sequence (DNA): TGTGCCAGCGGATACCGCGAGCAGTACTTC.

V and J are TRBV9 and TRBJ2-2; 8 bases align to TRBD1. This CDR3 has 14 residues. V lost 4 bases to trimming and J lost 6 bases; unmatched junction nucleotides: 5. Germline lookup yields CDR1 SGDLS and CDR2 YYNGEE. The CDR3 is CASSPGQAAGELFF. The CDR3 coding sequence is TGTGCCAGCAGCCCGGGACAGGCAGCCGGGGAGCTGTTTTTT.

This clone was counted a few times. The chain employs TRBV30 and TRBJ1-3; D may be TRBD1 (6 bases). V lost 0 bases and J 9 bases, leaving 15 bases between the germline ends. The germline V gene has CDR1 GTSNPN and CDR2 SVGIG (reference sequence). The CDR3 runs to 14 residues. In DNA form, the CDR3 reads TGTGCCTGGAGTGTAGGAGGGGGGCGCGGCACCATATATTTT. Residues: CAWSVGGGRGTIYF.

The chain uses TRBV7-9 and TRBJ2-1, with D tentatively TRBD1 (6 bases). Trimming shortened V by 5 bases and J by 2 bases, and 16 bases separated the two germline ends. CDR3 length equals 16 residues. The germline V gene encodes CDR1 SEHNR and CDR2 FQNEAQ (reference sequence). CDR3 nucleotide sequence: TGTGCCAGCAGCCCGAATCCCGGGACACCCTACAATGAGCAGTTCTTC. Residues: CASSPNPGTPYNEQFF.

The chain combines TRBV4-2 with TRBJ2-3, with 16 bases identical to TRBD2. V gave up 8 bases and J gave up 3 bases; unmatched junction bases: 11. The CDR3 is 18 residues long. Germline CDR1 is LGHNA and CDR2 is YNFKEQ. CDR3 sequence: CASELGLAGGPGTDTQYF. CDR3 nucleotides: TGTGCCAGCGAGTTGGGACTAGCGGGAGGGCCGGGGACAGATACGCAGTATTTT.

As concerns this clone: The identical CDR3 is also encoded by other nucleotide sequences in the sample. The chain recombines TRBV18 with TRBJ1-5; perhaps TRBD1 as D (5 bases). From germline, CDR1 is KGHSH and CDR2 LQKENI. The CDR3 length is 13 residues. Trimming took off 5 bases at V and 0 bases at J, with 5 bases between the two ends. The CDR3 bases are TGTGCCAGCTCAGACAGTAGCAATCAGCCCCAGCATTTT. This encodes CASSDSSNQPQHF.

The chain employs TRBV4-2 and TRBJ2-1; D is undetermined. The ends were cut back, 2 bases at V and 6 bases at J, with 8 bases in the middle. Germline V lookup: CDR1 LGHNA, CDR2 YNFKEQ. The CDR3 is 13 residues long. CDR3 loop: CASSQISGNEQFF. Here the CDR3 DNA reads TGTGCCAGCAGCCAAATATCGGGCAATGAGCAGTTCTTC.

The chain employs TRBV5-1 and TRBJ1-4, with TRBD1 matching 7 bases. V shed 3 bases and J 6 bases; nucleotides not matched to a gene: 14. The V gene's germline CDR1 is SGHRS and CDR2 YFSETQ. The CDR3 contains 17 residues. In nucleotides, the CDR3 is TGCGCCAGCAGCTCCCAGGGGGGAGCTGCGGTGGATGAAAAACTGTTTTTT. It yields the protein CASSSQGGAAVDEKLFF.

This clone was counted only a few times. The J gene is TRBJ1-3, the V gene TRBV6-1, with unresolved D. Trimming left V 6 bases short and J 0 bases short, with 12 bases between. Germline V CDR1 and CDR2: MNHNS, SASEGT. The CDR3 totals 15 residues. The CDR3 DNA sequence: TGTGCCAGCAGCGGTGCCCGTCTCTCTGGAAACACCATATATTTT. As protein: CASSGARLSGNTIYF.

V is TRBV18 and J is TRBJ1-5; D is ambiguous. The germline V and J ends were trimmed by 3 bases and 6 bases, with 9 bases remaining between them. CDR3 size: 13 residues. CDR1 KGHSH and CDR2 LQKENI come from the germline V gene. CDR3: CASSPGNLQPQHF. In DNA form, the CDR3 reads TGTGCCAGCTCACCCGGAAACCTTCAGCCCCAGCATTTT.

The genes are TRBV25-1 and TRBJ1-3; 7 bases agree with TRBD1. CDR3 size: 14 residues. CDR1 is MGHDK, CDR2 SYGVNS, per germline. J lost 4 bases, V lost 2 bases, and 2 bases had no gene match. The CDR3 DNA follows: TGTGCCAGCAGTGAACCGGGACAGGGAAACACCATATATTTT. It translates to CASSEPGQGNTIYF.

With respect to this clone: At the DNA level, this CDR3 is encoded by other sequences in the same sample as well. The rearrangement links TRBV4-3 to TRBJ2-3; D not resolved. Deletions cut 0 bases from V and 0 bases from J, with 13 bases between. Germline CDR1 is LGHNA and CDR2 is YSLEER. There are 17 residues in the CDR3. The CDR3 DNA is TGCGCCAGCAGCCAAGAAGGTGGCGGACCGAGCACAGATACGCAGTATTTT. Translating gives CASSQEGGGPSTDTQYF.

The chain joins TRBV28 to TRBJ2-7; the D is unclear. V lost 5 bases to trimming and J lost 3 bases, with 5 bases between them. This CDR3 is built from 11 residues. Germline-derived CDR1 and CDR2 are MDHEN and SYDVKM. The CDR3: CASSPYYEQYF. The CDR3 coding sequence is TGTGCCAGCAGTCCTTACTACGAGCAGTACTTC.

The CDR3 here is CASSTSGTGAGGYGYTF. CDR3 nucleotide sequence: TGTGCCAGTAGTACCAGTGGGACAGGCGCCGGCGGCTATGGCTACACCTTC. V gene TRBV19 combines with J gene TRBJ1-2; 8 bases align to TRBD1. Germline loops: CDR1 LNHDA, CDR2 SQIVND (reference sequence). The V segment lost 4 bases and the J segment 4 bases; nucleotides outside the gene matches: 14. This CDR3 spans 17 amino acids.

The CDR3 nucleotides read TGTGCCAGCAGCCTAGCAGCGGGAGGGCCGGGAACCGGGGAGCTGTTTTTT. It translates to CASSLAAGGPGTGELFF. The chain joins TRBV7-3 to TRBJ2-2; TRBD2 matches 10 bases. This CDR3 is 17 amino acids long. After removal of 5 bases from V and 5 bases from J, the junction contained 11 bases not matched to a gene. From germline, CDR1 is SGHTA and CDR2 FQGTGA.